The clone carrying this T cell receptor (beta chain) was counted only a few times. Antigen specificity is unknown. Attachment of unique molecular identifiers to individual cDNA molecules was performed in the library. A single record per CDR3 protein comes from TCRdb applying MiXCR to the RACE reads. The table includes roughly 360,000 distinct CDR3 sequences, 4.8% detected once. Noted time point: patch test 1, 2 weeks after DPC sensitization. This sample's treatment: therapeutic diphenylcyclopropenone sensitization with weekly scalp DPC. This specimen comes from a study of human T cells and chemical hapten exposure. Background on the study: For sensitization, 2% DPC was applied to a 2 cm by 2 cm patch of upper inner arm skin. Findings of the study overall: Sensitizing with DPC caused no change in TCRs above 1 in 1000 frequency.

The germline V and J ends were trimmed by 7 bases and 2 bases, with 14 bases remaining between them. The CDR3 is 14 amino acids. Germline V gene data show CDR1 as MNHEY and CDR2 as SVGEGT. This specimen was whole blood, taken in connection with sensitization to the hapten diphenylcyclopropenone (DPC). The chain carries TRBV6-2 or TRBV6-3 and TRBJ1-2; no definite D call. The source is a woman between 45 and 65 years old with alopecia areata. Some clones in this sample may be carry-over from other donors' samples. In DNA form, the CDR3 reads TGTGCCAGCACCCCGTCTGGGGTAAACTATGGCTACACCTTC. This encodes CASTPSGVNYGYTF.